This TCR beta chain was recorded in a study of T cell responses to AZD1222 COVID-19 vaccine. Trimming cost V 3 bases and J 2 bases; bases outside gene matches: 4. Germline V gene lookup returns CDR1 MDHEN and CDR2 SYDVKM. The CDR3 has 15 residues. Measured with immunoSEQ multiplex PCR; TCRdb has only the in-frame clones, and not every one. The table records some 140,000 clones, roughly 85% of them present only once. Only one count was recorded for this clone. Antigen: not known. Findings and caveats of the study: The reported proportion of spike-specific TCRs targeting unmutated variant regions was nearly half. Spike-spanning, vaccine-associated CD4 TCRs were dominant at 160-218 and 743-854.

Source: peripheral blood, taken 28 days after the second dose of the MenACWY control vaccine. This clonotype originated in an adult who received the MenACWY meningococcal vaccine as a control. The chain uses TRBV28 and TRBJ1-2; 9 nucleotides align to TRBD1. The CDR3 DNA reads TGTGCCAGCAGTTTTAGTGGGACAGGGAACTATGGCTACACCTTC. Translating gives CASSFSGTGNYGYTF.